A single sample gave rise to the 32 T cell receptor beta chains below, sequenced in a study of T cell clonality in common variable immunodeficiency. Findings and caveats of the study: In common variable immunodeficiency, TCR beta chains reportedly carried fewer deletions and N-nucleotide insertions.

What these receptors recognize is not known. Assay used: immunoSEQ multiplex PCR; TCRdb lists only in-frame clones, some missing. The sample shows under 20,000 clones, no singletons; the ten largest hold 24%. The sequencing input was peripheral blood mononuclear cells. Receptors originate from a human donor with common variable immunodeficiency.

This clone has only a few counts. The chain's CDR3 is CAWSWGGAGHSYEQYF. The sequenced part of the CDR3 DNA is TGTGCCTGGAGTTGGGGGGGAGCGGGGCACTCCTACGAG. The chain links TRBV30 to TRBJ2-7; 7 positions match TRBD2. With the read ending 3 residues before the CDR3 end, the germline J gene is used to fill in that end. The CDR3 is 16 amino acids. Trimming took 2 bases from V and 0 from J; bases not matched to a gene: 10. Germline values: CDR1 GTSNPN, CDR2 SVGIG (reference sequence). Based on the CDR3 plus reference TRBV30 and TRBJ2-7, the full variable domain is SQTIHQWPATLVQPVGSPLSLECTVEGTSNPNLYWYRQAAGRGLQLLFYSVGIGQISSEVPQNLSASRPQDRQFILSSKKLLLSDSGFYLCAWSWGGAGHSYEQYFGPGTRLTVT.

This clone was picked up many times. The read ends 3 residues shy of where the CDR3 ends; the end is completed using the germline J gene. This sample includes further DNA sequences coding for the same CDR3. The genes are TRBV27 and TRBJ2-1, with D possibly TRBD2 on 6 matching bases. Germline V gives CDR1 MNHEY, CDR2 SMNVEV (reference sequence). The CDR3 is 16 amino acids. V was shortened by 0 bases and J by 2 bases, with 11 bases between the two germline ends. The CDR3 DNA, read in part, is TGTGCCAGCAGTTTATCGACGGGACTTACCTACAATGAG. It yields the protein CASSLSTGLTYNE. The full CDR3 protein is CASSLSTGLTYNEQFF.

Comment on this clone: Coverage ceases 3 residues before the CDR3 finishes, and the germline J gene fills in the end. The J gene is TRBJ1-5, the V gene TRBV18; the D is unclear. V was clipped by 3 bases and J by 0 bases, with 3 bases between them. Germline lookup yields CDR1 KGHSH and CDR2 LQKENI. The CDR3 totals 13 residues. The sequenced part of the CDR3 DNA is TGTGCCAGCTCACCTAGTAGCAATCAGCCC. This translates into CASSPSSNQP. The whole CDR3 protein reads CASSPSSNQPQHF.

This clone has a handful of counts. The CDR3 end falls 3 residues outside the read, so it is completed with the germline J gene. The chain employs TRBV11-2 and TRBJ1-1, with 8 bases lining up with TRBD1. The CDR3 totals 15 residues. CDR1 SGHAT and CDR2 FQNNGV come from the germline V gene. Trimming at V came to 5 bases and at J to 2 bases, leaving 7 bases not matched to a gene. The CDR3 reads CASSPPGQANTEAFF. CDR3 DNA (partial): TGTGCCAGCAGCCCTCCGGGACAGGCTAACACTGAA.

Comment on this clone: The read comes to an end 3 residues before the CDR3 does, leaving the germline J gene to fill in the end. The J gene is TRBJ2-1, the V gene TRBV5-1, with 7 positions matching TRBD2. Germline assignment: CDR1 SGHRS and CDR2 YFSETQ. There are 15 residues in the CDR3. The J segment lost 2 bases and the V segment lost 0 bases, leaving 2 bases of the junction unmatched. CDR3 residues: CASSLGGSTYNEQFF. The sequenced part of the CDR3 DNA is TGCGCCAGCAGCTTGGGCGGGAGCACCTACAATGAG.

This clone was found a few times. The read finishes 3 residues shy of the CDR3 end, and the germline J gene is used to complete it. The V gene is TRBV7-6, the J gene TRBJ2-7; 7 bases match TRBD1. V was pared by 1 base and J by 0 bases, with 9 bases of the junction left unmatched. Germline V gene data show CDR1 as SGHVS and CDR2 as FNYEAQ. The CDR3 runs 17 residues. Partial CDR3 DNA: TGTGCCAGCAGCTTAGATTATTCGGCAGGGGGCTCCTACGAG. It translates to CASSLDYSAGGSYE. The full CDR3 reads CASSLDYSAGGSYEQYF. Full variable domain (rest looked up from reference TRBV7-6 and TRBJ2-7): GAGVSQSPRYKVTKRGQDVALRCDPISGHVSLYWYRQALGQGPEFLTYFNYEAQQDKSGLPNDRFSAERPEGSISTLTIQRTEQRDSAMYRCASSLDYSAGGSYEQYFGPGTRLTVT.

This clone was found a few times. The part of the CDR3 DNA that was read is TGTGCCAGTAGTTATGACGACAGGGAGTTTTTATTGGATACG. This gives the protein CASSYDDREFLLDT. The complete CDR3 reads CASSYDDREFLLDTQYF. The chain combines TRBV19 with TRBJ2-3; TRBD1 aligns across 7 bases. The sequence runs out 3 residues before the end of the CDR3; the remainder is reconstructed from the germline J gene. The CDR3 runs 17 residues. Germline loops: CDR1 LNHDA, CDR2 SQIVND (reference sequence). Trimming removed 5 bases from V and 6 bases from J; junction bases left unmatched: 17.

On this clone: The missing CDR3 end, 3 residues past where the read stops, is filled in from the germline J gene. This chain uses TRBV13 with TRBJ2-7; possibly TRBD1 for D (7 bases). This CDR3 region has 15 residues. The germline gives CDR1 PRHDT, CDR2 FYEKMQ (reference sequence). Trimming removed 5 bases from V and 4 bases from J, with 18 bases in between. CDR3 protein: CASSDRDFSSYEQYF. The covered CDR3 bases are TGTGCCAGCAGCGACAGGGACTTTTCCTCATACGAG.

This clone has only a few counts. The read stops 3 residues short of the end of the CDR3; the missing end is completed from the germline J gene. The chain couples TRBV7-6 to TRBJ1-4; no clear D. Germline CDR1 and CDR2: SGHVS and FNYEAQ. The CDR3 is made up of 15 amino acids. V lost 4 bases and J lost 0, with 9 bases in between. The part of the CDR3 DNA that was read is TGTGCCAGCAGCTCCTCCCGGGCAACTAATGAAAAA. It specifies CASSSSRATNEK. The CDR3 as a whole reads CASSSSRATNEKLFF.

Note on this clone: Read sequence stops 3 residues before the CDR3 end, and the germline J gene provides the missing end. The rearrangement uses TRBV7-9 and TRBJ1-2; possibly TRBD1 for D (5 bases). The CDR3 sequence is 14 residues long. Trimming removed 1 base from V and 5 bases from J, with 11 bases in between. Germline CDR1 reads SEHNR; CDR2 reads FQNEAQ (reference sequence). CDR3 in amino acids: CASSLVSGQYGYTF. The sequenced part of the CDR3 DNA is TGTGCCAGCAGCTTAGTCTCAGGGCAGTATGGC.

This clone appeared a few times. The read terminates 3 residues ahead of where the CDR3 ends, so the germline J gene completes it. This chain uses TRBV19 with TRBJ2-1; D perhaps matches TRBD2 (6 bases). Germline V gene sequence: CDR1 LNHDA, CDR2 SQIVND (reference sequence). This CDR3 region has 17 residues. V lost 0 bases, J lost 4 bases, and 16 bases lay in between. The chain's CDR3 is CASSIDLPRAGYNEQFF. CDR3 DNA (partial): TGTGCCAGTAGTATAGATCTCCCCCGCGCGGGGTACAATGAG.

The sample holds a few counts of this clone. The read is 3 residues too short to cover the CDR3 end, so that end is filled in from the germline J gene. The chain links TRBV6-2 or TRBV6-3 to TRBJ2-7; D may be TRBD1 (7 bases). Trimming took 6 bases from V and 0 from J, leaving 21 bases between them. The germline gives CDR1 MNHEY, CDR2 SVGEGT. This CDR3 has 17 residues. The CDR3 is CASSPTSGGLSSYEQYF. CDR3 bases read: TGTGCCAGCAGCCCGACCTCAGGGGGACTTAGCTCCTACGAG.

This clone was seen a handful of times. Read data end 3 residues before the CDR3 end; the end is taken from the germline J gene. V usage is TRBV7-9 and J usage is TRBJ2-7; 9 bases line up with TRBD1. CDR1 is SEHNR, CDR2 FQNEAQ, per germline (reference sequence). This CDR3 comprises 14 residues. Losses at the gene ends were 5 bases for V and 2 bases for J; bases not matched to a gene: 4. CDR3 in amino acids: CASSPRDRAYEQYF. CDR3 DNA, as far as it was read: TGTGCCAGCAGCCCGCGGGACAGGGCCTACGAG.

This clone was seen a handful of times. The CDR3 end is not reached by the read, which stops 3 residues before it; the germline J gene fills it in. This chain joins TRBV7-2 and TRBJ1-5, with 7 nucleotides matching TRBD1. CDR3 length: 14 amino acids. In germline, CDR1 is SGHTA, CDR2 FQGNSA. V dropped 5 bases and J dropped 7; count of bases not matched to a gene: 8. The covered CDR3 bases are TGTGCCAGCAGCGCCGACAGGGTGGGGCAGCCC. This codes for CASSADRVGQP. The CDR3 reads in full as CASSADRVGQPQHF.

This clone was observed at least ten times. The read gets to within 3 residues of the CDR3 end, and the germline J gene fills in the rest. The V call is TRBV20-1, the J call TRBJ2-2; 7 bases are shared with TRBD2. The ends lost 0 bases at V and 7 bases at J; junction bases unmatched: 2. This CDR3 is 13 amino acids long. Germline V CDR1 and CDR2: DFQATT, SNEGSKA (reference sequence). The CDR3 loop reads CSARDRGDGELFF. Partial CDR3 DNA: TGCAGTGCTAGAGATCGGGGGGACGGGGAG.

Comment on this clone: Coverage ceases 3 residues before the CDR3 finishes, and the germline J gene fills in the end. The J gene is TRBJ2-1, the V gene TRBV7-2; 12 bases are shared with TRBD2. Trimming cost V 5 bases and J 5 bases; bases outside gene matches: 4. Germline V CDR1 and CDR2: SGHTA, FQGNSA. The CDR3 covers 15 residues. The DNA read from the CDR3 is TGTGCCAGCAGCCCTCGACTAGCGGGAGACAATGAG. It codes for CASSPRLAGDNE. The complete CDR3 reads CASSPRLAGDNEQFF.

In this sample, this clone turned up a few times. With the read ending 3 residues before the CDR3 end, the germline J gene is used to fill in that end. This rearrangement joins TRBV18 to TRBJ2-6, with 7 bases fitting TRBD1. Per the germline V gene, CDR1 is KGHSH and CDR2 is LQKENI. Trimming cost V 6 bases and J 0 bases; bases outside gene matches: 14. The CDR3 consists of 19 residues. This CDR3 is CASSTTGVLPISGANVLTF. The CDR3 DNA, read in part, is TGTGCCAGCTCTACCACAGGGGTATTACCCATCTCTGGGGCCAACGTC.

This clone was seen only a few times. The DNA ends 3 residues before the CDR3 does, and the rest of the CDR3 is filled in from the germline J gene. The gene calls are TRBV5-1 and TRBJ2-5; D may be TRBD1 (6 bases). CDR3 length: 15 residues. Between the trimmed V and J ends, which lost 1 base and 6 bases, there was a span of 16 bases. Germline-derived CDR1 and CDR2 are SGHRS and YFSETQ. The sequenced part of the CDR3 DNA is TGCGCCAGCAGCTTGACAGGGAGTTTTGGACAGACC. Translating it yields CASSLTGSFGQT. The entire CDR3 reads CASSLTGSFGQTQYF.

This clone was seen more than once but under ten times. CDR3 bases read: TGCAGTGCTAGTAAACCGGGACTAGTCATGGATGAG. Translated, it gives CSASKPGLVMDE. The whole CDR3 sequence is CSASKPGLVMDEQFF. V is TRBV20-1 and J is TRBJ2-1, with 8 bases aligning to TRBD2. The read terminates 3 residues ahead of where the CDR3 ends, so the germline J gene completes it. The CDR3 has 15 amino acids. V gave up 3 bases and J gave up 8 bases; unmatched junction bases: 12. Germline CDR1 and CDR2: DFQATT and SNEGSKA (reference sequence).

This clone was seen only a few times. The missing CDR3 end, 3 residues past where the read stops, is filled in from the germline J gene. The chain couples TRBV18 to TRBJ2-1, with D possibly TRBD2 on 5 matching bases. CDR1 KGHSH and CDR2 LQKENI come from the germline V gene. CDR3 length: 17 amino acids. V was pared by 0 bases and J by 6 bases, with 18 bases between. This chain's CDR3 is CASSPPGGSIEINEQFF. The CDR3 bases that were read are TGTGCCAGCTCACCACCGGGCGGGTCCATAGAAATCAATGAG.

Worth noting for this clone: The CDR3 is cut off 3 residues early in the read; its end comes from the germline J gene. V gene TRBV7-9 combines with J gene TRBJ2-7, with 8 nucleotides matching TRBD1. This CDR3 has 14 residues. The V and J ends lost 5 bases and 3 bases, in that order; junction bases with no gene match: 6. From germline, CDR1 is SEHNR and CDR2 FQNEAQ (reference sequence). CDR3 sequence reads: CASSLGTGVYEQYF. CDR3 bases read: TGTGCCAGCAGCCTCGGGACAGGCGTCTACGAG.

On this clone: The read halts 3 residues ahead of the CDR3 end, with the missing end drawn from the germline J gene. The J gene is TRBJ1-2, the V gene TRBV6-2 or TRBV6-3, with a possible D match to TRBD1 (6 bases). CDR3 size: 12 residues. Looked up from germline, CDR1 is MNHEY and CDR2 is SVGEGT. CDR3 DNA, as far as it was read: TGTGCCAGCAGGCGACAGGTTTTCGGC. Amino acid sequence: CASRRQVFG. The CDR3 in its entirety is CASRRQVFGYTF.

This clone has only a few counts. Read data end 3 residues before the CDR3 end; the end is taken from the germline J gene. This rearrangement joins TRBV11-2 to TRBJ1-2, with D possibly matching TRBD1 (6 bases). Germline values: CDR1 SGHAT, CDR2 FQNNGV. There are 12 residues in the CDR3. Incomplete CDR3 DNA: TGTGCCAGCAGTTCAGGGGCACTAGGC. It translates to CASSSGALG. In full, the CDR3 reads CASSSGALGYTF.

On this clone: The read halts 3 residues ahead of the CDR3 end, with the missing end drawn from the germline J gene. This chain links TRBV5-6 with TRBJ2-7; D gene ambiguous. The CDR3 contains 15 residues. The germline V and J ends were trimmed by 3 bases and 3 bases, with 16 bases remaining between them. Germline CDR1 SGHDT, CDR2 YYEEEE. The CDR3 spells CASSSPPQLLYEQYF. CDR3 DNA (partial): TGTGCCAGCAGCTCACCCCCACAGCTACTCTACGAG.

As to this clone: The read gets to within 3 residues of the CDR3 end, and the germline J gene fills in the rest. The chain has TRBV30 and TRBJ1-4; no firm D call. Deletions cut 1 base from V and 2 bases from J, with 8 bases between. Germline CDR1 is GTSNPN and CDR2 is SVGIG (reference sequence). The CDR3 extends over 14 amino acids. CDR3 amino acids: CAWSGRATNEKLFF. The CDR3 bases that were read are TGTGCCTGGAGTGGGAGGGCTACTAATGAAAAA.

This clone has a handful of counts. The read gets to within 3 residues of the CDR3 end, and the germline J gene fills in the rest. This sequence joins TRBV18 and TRBJ1-6; maybe TRBD1 (6 bases). Germline lookup yields CDR1 KGHSH and CDR2 LQKENI. The V end was cut by 1 base, the J end by 9 bases, with 22 bases between. This CDR3 is built from 18 residues. Partial CDR3 DNA: TGTGCCAGCTCACCACTCGTGGTCAATCGGGGGGCTTTTTCACCC. Translation: CASSPLVVNRGAFSP. The full-length CDR3 reads as CASSPLVVNRGAFSPLHF.

This clone has a handful of counts. With the read ending 3 residues before the CDR3 end, the germline J gene is used to fill in that end. The genes are TRBV5-6 and TRBJ2-7, with 10 positions matching TRBD1. The germline gives CDR1 SGHDT, CDR2 YYEEEE. With V trimmed by 4 bases and J by 2 bases, 3 bases remained unmatched. The CDR3 contains 14 residues. CDR3 DNA (partial): TGTGCCAGCAGCAGGGACAGGGGTGCCTACGAG. Translation: CASSRDRGAYE. The CDR3 in its entirety is CASSRDRGAYEQYF. The entire variable domain, with the rest obtained from reference TRBV5-6 and TRBJ2-7, is as follows: DAGVTQSPTHLIKTRGQQVTLRCSPKSGHDTVSWYQQALGQGPQFIFQYYEEEERQRGNFPDRFSGHQFPNYSSELNVNALLLGDSALYLCASSRDRGAYEQYFGPGTRLTVT.

This clone was seen many times. CDR3 protein: CASSDSVKATYEQYF. The part of the CDR3 DNA that was read is TGTGCCAGCAGTGACTCCGTTAAAGCCACCTACGAG. The V and J genes are TRBV6-4 and TRBJ2-7; unclear D gene. The read is 3 residues too short to cover the CDR3 end, so that end is filled in from the germline J gene. CDR1 and CDR2 from the germline V gene are MRHNA and SNTAGT. The V end lost 0 bases, the J end lost 2 bases, and 11 bases lay between the germline ends. CDR3 length: 15 residues.

This clone was observed a handful of times. The read terminates 3 residues before the CDR3 end, so the remaining end is supplied by the germline J gene. The genes are TRBV29-1 and TRBJ2-1, with D possibly TRBD2 on 6 matching bases. V lost 4 bases and J lost 8, with 9 bases in between. The CDR3 length is 11 residues. Germline CDR1 is SQVTM and CDR2 is ANQGSEA. Partial CDR3 DNA: TGCAGCGTTGGGGGGGATTATGAG. This codes for CSVGGDYE. The full CDR3 protein is CSVGGDYEQFF.

This clone has more than one count but fewer than ten. The read gets to within 3 residues of the CDR3 end, and the germline J gene fills in the rest. The chain recombines TRBV20-1 with TRBJ1-4; D is possibly TRBD1 (6 bases). CDR1 is DFQATT and CDR2 is SNEGSKA in the germline V gene (reference sequence). This CDR3 has 13 amino acids. V lost 6 bases to trimming and J lost 5 bases, with 13 bases between them. CDR3 bases read: TGCAGTGCCCCGGGACAAAGAAATGAAAAA. Translating gives CSAPGQRNEK. The entire CDR3 is CSAPGQRNEKLFF.

A few counts support this clone. From the germline J gene comes the end of the CDR3, since the read stops 3 residues before it. This chain links TRBV7-8 with TRBJ1-1, with D perhaps matching TRBD1 (5 bases). With 6 bases removed from V and 0 bases from J, the gap between germline ends came to 11 bases. CDR1 SGHVS and CDR2 FQNEAQ come from the germline V gene. The CDR3 runs 14 residues. CDR3 DNA, as far as it was read: TGTGCCAGCAGGCCGACAGACATGAACACTGAA. Its translation: CASRPTDMNTE. The whole CDR3 sequence reads CASRPTDMNTEAFF. The full variable domain, in which reference TRBV7-8 and TRBJ1-1 provide the parts outside the CDR3, is GAGVSQSPRYKVAKRGQDVALRCDPISGHVSLFWYQQALGQGPEFLTYFQNEAQLDKSGLPSDRFFAERPEGSVSTLKIQRTQQEDSAVYLCASRPTDMNTEAFFGQGTRLTVV.

On this clone itself: The CDR3 end lies 3 residues beyond the end of the read and is filled in from the germline J gene. The chain recombines TRBV2 with TRBJ1-1, with 10 bases that match TRBD1. This CDR3 spans 15 amino acids. After removal of 5 bases from V and 1 base from J, the junction contained 4 bases not matched to a gene. Germline CDR1 is SNHLY and CDR2 is FYNNEI. CDR3 DNA (partial): TGTGCCAGCAGTCCCCGGACAGGGGGGAACACTGAA. It specifies CASSPRTGGNTE. The entire CDR3 sequence reads CASSPRTGGNTEAFF.